A selection of T cell receptor beta chains follows, all from one sample in a study of cytomegalovirus exposure and HLA in healthy donors. Assay: immunoSEQ multiplex PCR; the TCRdb copy retains only in-frame clones and omits some. This repertoire comprises about 200,000 clones; its ten largest clones make up around 1.1%. The specimen was PBMCs. These receptors were obtained from a girl aged 2-10 years in good health and CMV-seropositive. CDR3s include the opening cysteine and the closing phenylalanine or tryptophan. Fields, in order: V gene, D gene, J gene, CDR3 DNA, CDR3 protein. The D gene is left open where the match is weak.

TRBV2	NA	TRBJ1-1	TGTGCCAGCAGTGAAACCGGCGGCGAAGGCACTGAAGCTTTCTTT	CASSETGGEGTEAFF
TRBV18	TRBD2	TRBJ2-7	TGTGCCAGCTCACCAGGACTAGCGGGAGGATTGGGGGAGCAGTACTTC	CASSPGLAGGLGEQYF
TRBV6-1	NA	TRBJ2-7	TGTGCCAGCAGTGAAGGGGACAAGGGACACGAGCAGTACTTC	CASSEGDKGHEQYF
TRBV18	TRBD2	TRBJ2-1	TGTGCCAGCTCACAGGCGGGAGTTAACAATGAGCAGTTCTTC	CASSQAGVNNEQFF
TRBV21-1	NA	TRBJ1-5	TGTGCCAGCCTCCCCTACAGGGGTCGCAATCAGCCCCAGCATTTT	CASLPYRGRNQPQHF
TRBV5-1	TRBD2	TRBJ2-5	TGCGCCAGCAGCTCCTCTAGCGGGCCGCAAGAGACCCAGTACTTC	CASSSSSGPQETQYF
TRBV28	TRBD1	TRBJ1-2	TGTGCCAGCAGTACGGGACAGGGGGTCGACGGCTACACCTTC	CASSTGQGVDGYTF
TRBV5-8	TRBD1	TRBJ2-7	TGTGCCAGCAGCTTGACAGGGGCCTACGAGCAGTACTTC	CASSLTGAYEQYF
TRBV4-1	NA	TRBJ2-1	TGCGCCAGCAGCCTTAAAGTTAGCATGATCTCCTACAATGAGCAGTTCTTC	CASSLKVSMISYNEQFF
TRBV27	NA	TRBJ1-6	TGTGCCAGCAGTTTCGCCGGGACAAATTCACCCCTCCACTTT	CASSFAGTNSPLHF
TRBV28	TRBD2	TRBJ2-3	TGTGCCAGCAGTTTGAGCGGGAGCTACACAGATACGCAGTATTTT	CASSLSGSYTDTQYF
TRBV7-2	TRBD2	TRBJ2-1	TGTGCCAGCAGCCCGGGGACTAGCGGGACCTCCTACAATGAGCAGTTCTTC	CASSPGTSGTSYNEQFF
TRBV28	TRBD2	TRBJ2-3	TGTGCCAGCAGAAGCGGACTAGCCTCAGATACGCAGTATTTT	CASRSGLASDTQYF
TRBV28	NA	TRBJ2-2	TGTGCCAGCAGTTTTCTTAGGGGGGGCAACACCGGGGAGCTGTTTTTT	CASSFLRGGNTGELFF
TRBV5-1	TRBD2	TRBJ2-3	TGCGCCAGCAGCTTGGGCCTAGCGGGTGTAACAGATACGCAGTATTTT	CASSLGLAGVTDTQYF
TRBV19	TRBD2	TRBJ2-1	TGTGCCAGCCGCCGGACTAGCGGGAGTACCCACAATGAGCAGTTCTTC	CASRRTSGSTHNEQFF
TRBV2	NA	TRBJ2-7	TGTGCCAGCATGGGGGCCGGGTCGGCCTCCTCCTACGAGCAGTACTTC	CASMGAGSASSYEQYF
TRBV7-8	TRBD1	TRBJ2-7	TGTGCCAGCAGCCTTCGGGACAGCCCAGACAGAGCGCGATACGAGCAGTACTTC	CASSLRDSPDRARYEQYF
TRBV7-9	TRBD1	TRBJ2-5	TGTGCCAGCAGCTTAGGGACAGGGGACTTC	CASSLGTGDF